Listed below are T cell receptor beta chains from one sample, sequenced in a study of blood T cell repertoires in COVID-19. The assay was immunoSEQ multiplex PCR, and TCRdb's table has in-frame clones only and misses some. The profile shows 150,000 to 200,000 clones, 88% of them singletons. The sample comprised peripheral blood. The receptor source for this set is a middle-aged man with active or convalescent COVID-19. CDR3s include the opening cysteine and the closing phenylalanine or tryptophan. Fields, in order: V gene, J gene, D gene, clone size, CDR3 protein, CDR3 DNA. A D gene is named only where the DNA matches it firmly. Clone sizes are given selectively: once, few, many, or a class where the clone is expanded.

V: TRBV7-2
J: TRBJ1-2
D: TRBD1
size: -
CDR3: CASSPVQGGTYGYTF
DNA: TGTGCCAGCAGCCCTGTCCAGGGGGGAACCTATGGCTACACCTTC

V: TRBV7-3
J: TRBJ2-1
D: TRBD1
size: -
CDR3: CASSKGTGALTSYNEQFF
DNA: TGTGCCAGCAGCAAAGGGACAGGGGCTTTGACGTCCTACAATGAGCAGTTCTTC

V: TRBV28
J: TRBJ2-3
D: TRBD1
size: -
CDR3: CASSSRTGATDTQYF
DNA: TGTGCCAGCAGCTCGAGGACAGGGGCCACAGATACGCAGTATTTT

V: TRBV7-2
J: TRBJ1-3
D: TRBD1
size: -
CDR3: CASSLGGQGISGNTIYF
DNA: TGTGCCAGCAGCTTAGGGGGACAGGGCATCTCTGGAAACACCATATATTTT

V: TRBV18
J: TRBJ2-7
D: TRBD1
size: -
CDR3: CASSLTGEPLYEQYF
DNA: TGTGCCAGCTCACTTACAGGGGAGCCCCTCTACGAGCAGTACTTC

V: TRBV2
J: TRBJ1-2
D: TRBD1
size: -
CDR3: CASSEGDRGGFYGYTF
DNA: TGTGCCAGCAGTGAAGGGGACAGGGGTGGGTTCTATGGCTACACCTTC

V: TRBV10-3
J: TRBJ1-5
D: -
size: -
CDR3: CAISESRADNQPQHF
DNA: TGTGCCATCAGTGAGTCGCGGGCAGACAATCAGCCCCAGCATTTT

V: TRBV4-3
J: TRBJ1-2
D: -
size: -
CDR3: CASSQVMDRNYGYTF
DNA: TGCGCCAGCAGCCAAGTGATGGACAGAAACTATGGCTACACCTTC

V: TRBV7-2
J: TRBJ2-1
D: TRBD2
size: -
CDR3: CASSLRVSGGSPGHEQFF
DNA: TGTGCCAGCAGCTTACGGGTGAGCGGGGGGTCACCAGGGCATGAGCAGTTCTTC

V: TRBV9
J: TRBJ2-2
D: -
size: -
CDR3: CASSGPNVGPGGELFF
DNA: TGTGCCAGCAGCGGCCCGAACGTTGGCCCCGGGGGGGAGCTGTTTTTT

V: TRBV24-1
J: TRBJ1-5
D: -
size: -
CDR3: CATSDSNRAGNQPQHF
DNA: TGTGCCACCAGTGATTCGAACAGGGCAGGCAATCAGCCCCAGCATTTT

V: TRBV28
J: TRBJ2-7
D: -
size: -
CDR3: CASHPDRPTYEQYF
DNA: TGTGCCAGCCATCCCGACAGGCCCACCTACGAGCAGTACTTC

V: TRBV4-3
J: TRBJ1-1
D: -
size: few
CDR3: CASSQIGTNKPEAFF
DNA: TGCGCCAGCAGCCAAATCGGGACAAATAAGCCTGAAGCTTTCTTT

V: TRBV7-2
J: TRBJ2-2
D: -
size: -
CDR3: CASSPGPRGRTGELFF
DNA: TGTGCCAGCAGCCCCGGACCCAGGGGGAGGACCGGGGAGCTGTTTTTT

V: TRBV9
J: TRBJ2-2
D: -
size: -
CDR3: CASSGRGRGTVAGELFF
DNA: TGTGCCAGCAGCGGACGGGGCAGGGGCACTGTCGCCGGGGAGCTGTTTTTT

V: TRBV5-8
J: TRBJ2-1
D: TRBD2
size: -
CDR3: CASSLAVLAGGSYNEQFF
DNA: TGTGCCAGCAGCTTGGCCGTCCTAGCGGGAGGCTCCTACAATGAGCAGTTCTTC

V: TRBV5-1
J: TRBJ2-3
D: -
size: -
CDR3: CASSTQTASTDTQYF
DNA: TGCGCCAGCAGCACTCAGACAGCGAGCACAGATACGCAGTATTTT

V: TRBV9
J: TRBJ1-3
D: -
size: -
CDR3: CASSPWEGRNTIYF
DNA: TGTGCCAGCAGCCCATGGGAGGGGAGAAACACCATATATTTT

V: TRBV5-4
J: TRBJ2-7
D: -
size: -
CDR3: CASSLYKGSYEQYF
DNA: TGTGCCAGCAGCTTGTATAAGGGGTCCTACGAGCAGTACTTC

V: TRBV18
J: TRBJ1-5
D: -
size: few
CDR3: CASRPTSNQPQHF
DNA: TGTGCCAGCCGCCCGACAAGTAATCAGCCCCAGCATTTT

V: TRBV25-1
J: TRBJ2-1
D: TRBD1
size: once
CDR3: CACQGQGGIYNEQFF
DNA: TGTGCCTGCCAAGGACAGGGGGGGATCTACAATGAGCAGTTCTTC

V: TRBV13
J: TRBJ2-2
D: -
size: -
CDR3: CASSLISGELFF
DNA: TGTGCCAGCAGCTTAATATCCGGGGAGCTGTTTTTT

V: TRBV19
J: TRBJ1-4
D: TRBD1
size: -
CDR3: CASSLTDRDNNEKLFF
DNA: TGTGCCAGTAGTCTGACGGACAGGGATAATAATGAAAAACTGTTTTTT

V: TRBV5-6
J: TRBJ1-2
D: TRBD1
size: -
CDR3: CASSLVKTGDGYTF
DNA: TGTGCCAGCAGCTTGGTTAAGACAGGGGATGGCTACACCTTC

V: TRBV6-5
J: TRBJ2-7
D: -
size: -
CDR3: CASRDNLGHEQYF
DNA: TGTGCCAGCAGGGACAATCTGGGCCACGAGCAGTACTTC

V: TRBV7-9
J: TRBJ1-3
D: TRBD1
size: few
CDR3: CASSYPGQGPGNTIYF
DNA: TGTGCCAGCAGCTATCCGGGACAGGGTCCTGGAAACACCATATATTTT

V: TRBV18
J: TRBJ2-7
D: TRBD1
size: -
CDR3: CASSPWGTGSNEQYF
DNA: TGTGCCAGCTCACCATGGGGGACAGGGAGCAACGAGCAGTACTTC

V: TRBV2
J: TRBJ2-5
D: TRBD2
size: once
CDR3: CASMRGRQETQYF
DNA: TGTGCCAGCATGCGGGGGAGACAAGAGACCCAGTACTTC

V: TRBV15
J: TRBJ2-5
D: -
size: -
CDR3: CATSRDWGRSRQETQYF
DNA: TGTGCCACCAGCAGAGATTGGGGCAGGTCGCGGCAAGAGACCCAGTACTTC

V: TRBV12-5
J: TRBJ1-4
D: -
size: -
CDR3: CASGRGSTNEKLFF
DNA: TGTGCTAGTGGGCGGGGCTCAACTAATGAAAAACTGTTTTTT

V: TRBV28
J: TRBJ1-2
D: TRBD1
size: many
CDR3: CASSKPLGQGYGYTF
DNA: TGTGCCAGCAGTAAGCCATTAGGACAGGGGTATGGCTACACCTTC

V: TRBV7-2
J: TRBJ2-3
D: -
size: -
CDR3: CASSLIWSRTSTDTQYF
DNA: TGTGCCAGCAGCTTAATTTGGAGTCGCACTAGCACAGATACGCAGTATTTT

V: TRBV7-9
J: TRBJ2-7
D: TRBD2
size: -
CDR3: CASSPPSGRYEQYF
DNA: TGTGCCAGCAGCCCCCCCAGCGGGAGGTACGAGCAGTACTTC

V: TRBV7-8
J: TRBJ1-2
D: -
size: -
CDR3: CASSLNTGNGGYTF
DNA: TGTGCCAGCAGCTTAAATACCGGGAACGGTGGCTACACCTTC

V: TRBV4-3
J: TRBJ1-2
D: TRBD1
size: once
CDR3: CASSLNSGTGSTYGYTF
DNA: TGCGCCAGCAGCCTAAATTCCGGGACAGGGTCTACCTATGGCTACACCTTC

V: TRBV9
J: TRBJ2-3
D: TRBD2
size: -
CDR3: CASSPELAGGRNTQYF
DNA: TGTGCCAGCAGCCCCGAACTAGCGGGGGGACGAAATACGCAGTATTTT

V: TRBV10-3
J: TRBJ1-1
D: -
size: -
CDR3: CAISQDTEAFF
DNA: TGTGCCATCTCCCAGGACACTGAAGCTTTCTTT

V: TRBV15
J: TRBJ2-7
D: TRBD2
size: -
CDR3: CATSRHSAASGSAFYEQYF
DNA: TGTGCCACCAGCAGACACTCCGCGGCTAGCGGGAGTGCGTTCTACGAGCAGTACTTC

V: TRBV10-3
J: TRBJ2-3
D: TRBD2
size: -
CDR3: CATSSGGSTDTQYF
DNA: TGTGCCACTTCTAGCGGGGGAAGCACAGATACGCAGTATTTT

V: TRBV5-1
J: TRBJ1-3
D: -
size: few
CDR3: CASSLDGSSGNTIYF
DNA: TGCGCCAGCAGCTTGGACGGGAGCTCTGGAAACACCATATATTTT

V: TRBV19
J: TRBJ1-6
D: TRBD1
size: once
CDR3: CASSTAGTGISPLHF
DNA: TGTGCCAGTAGTACCGCCGGGACAGGGATTTCACCCCTCCACTTT

V: TRBV2
J: TRBJ1-1
D: -
size: -
CDR3: CASSAETRAWGNTEAFF
DNA: TGTGCCAGCAGTGCAGAGACGAGGGCTTGGGGGAACACTGAAGCTTTCTTT

V: TRBV5-4
J: TRBJ1-1
D: TRBD1
size: -
CDR3: CASRLDRGKPEAFF
DNA: TGTGCCAGCAGACTAGACAGGGGGAAACCTGAAGCTTTCTTT

V: TRBV4-3
J: TRBJ2-2
D: -
size: -
CDR3: CASSQAHPARVLRAGELFF
DNA: TGCGCCAGCAGCCAAGCCCACCCAGCACGGGTCCTTAGAGCCGGGGAGCTGTTTTTT

V: TRBV5-6
J: TRBJ2-3
D: TRBD2
size: -
CDR3: CASSPGRGGSTDTQYF
DNA: TGTGCCAGCAGCCCCGGGAGGGGGGGGAGCACAGATACGCAGTATTTT

V: TRBV6-4
J: TRBJ1-5
D: -
size: -
CDR3: CASSGQYSNQPQHF
DNA: TGTGCCAGCAGTGGACAATATAGCAATCAGCCCCAGCATTTT

V: TRBV6-5
J: TRBJ1-5
D: TRBD1
size: -
CDR3: CATVTRWTGHQPQHF
DNA: TGTGCCACCGTAACCCGTTGGACAGGGCACCAGCCCCAGCATTTT

V: TRBV5-1
J: TRBJ1-1
D: -
size: -
CDR3: CASSGATSKGGTEAFF
DNA: TGCGCCAGCAGCGGGGCGACGAGCAAAGGGGGCACTGAAGCTTTCTTT

V: TRBV7-9
J: TRBJ1-1
D: TRBD1
size: -
CDR3: CASSSSGQGLTPSTEAFF
DNA: TGTGCCAGCAGCTCTTCTGGACAGGGTCTGACCCCGAGCACTGAAGCTTTCTTT

V: TRBV28
J: TRBJ1-5
D: -
size: -
CDR3: CASSYREPQHF
DNA: TGTGCCAGCAGTTACAGGGAGCCCCAGCATTTT

V: TRBV6-2/TRBV6-3
J: TRBJ1-1
D: TRBD1
size: -
CDR3: CASSISYRGRTEAFF
DNA: TGTGCCAGCAGTATCTCCTACAGGGGGCGAACTGAAGCTTTCTTT